Listed below are T cell receptor beta chains from one sample, sequenced in a study of T cell responses to AZD1222 COVID-19 vaccine. TCRdb's copy holds only in-frame clones and misses some; the assay was immunoSEQ multiplex PCR. Of some 70,000 clones in the sample, around 84% are singletons; the top ten hold 8% to 10%. Source: peripheral blood, taken on day 0 of AZD1222 vaccination. Source of these receptors: an adult in good health. The CDR3 runs from the conserved cysteine through the conserved F or W. A D gene is named only where the DNA matches it firmly. Clone size is shown for a subset of rows, as once, few, many or a class of expanded clone.

d_gene	v_gene	abundance	j_gene	CDR3nt	CDR3aa
-	TRBV6-5	-	TRBJ1-1	TGTGCCAGCAGTCCTCGGCTCATGAACACTGAAGCTTTCTTT	CASSPRLMNTEAFF
-	TRBV19	-	TRBJ1-1	TGTGCCAGCTCAAGGCCTGGGACTGAAGCTTTCTTT	CASSRPGTEAFF
-	TRBV6-6	-	TRBJ1-5	TGTGCCAGCAGTTATGGGGGTCAGCCCCAGCATTTT	CASSYGGQPQHF
TRBD1	TRBV30	-	TRBJ1-6	TGTGCCTGCACCAGGGACAGCGCGAATTCACCCCTCCACTTT	CACTRDSANSPLHF
-	TRBV2	-	TRBJ2-5	TGTGCCAGCAGCCGACTAGGGGAGACCCAGTACTTC	CASSRLGETQYF
TRBD2	TRBV10-2	-	TRBJ2-3	TGCGCCAGCAGTGAGTCGCTCGCGGGGGGTTACGCAGGATCAGATACGCAGTATTTT	CASSESLAGGYAGSDTQYF
TRBD1	TRBV19	-	TRBJ2-7	TGTGCCAGTAGTATAGGCAGGGGGCCCTCCTACGAGCAGTACTTC	CASSIGRGPSYEQYF
TRBD1	TRBV28	-	TRBJ2-7	TGTGCCAGCAGAAGTCGGCCAGGGGGAACCTACGAGCAGTACTTC	CASRSRPGGTYEQYF
TRBD2	TRBV10-2	-	TRBJ2-1	TGCGCCAGCAGAAACCCAGCGGGGGGGCTGATCGGCGAGCAGTTCTTC	CASRNPAGGLIGEQFF
TRBD1	TRBV6-5	few	TRBJ1-5	TGTGCCAGCAGTTACTCGAGACAGGGTAATCAGCCCCAGCATTTT	CASSYSRQGNQPQHF
-	TRBV5-4	few	TRBJ1-1	TGTGCCAGCAGCTTGGTCGCGGAAAACACTGAAGCTTTCTTT	CASSLVAENTEAFF
-	TRBV6-6	-	TRBJ1-2	TGTGCCAGCAGTTGGCAGACCACTAACTATGGCTACACCTTC	CASSWQTTNYGYTF
-	TRBV3-1/TRBV3-2	-	TRBJ2-3	TGTGCCAGCAGCCAACAGGGTTCTTACGCAGATACGCAGTATTTT	CASSQQGSYADTQYF
TRBD2	TRBV15	-	TRBJ2-1	TGTGCCACCAGCAGAGGAAGCGGGGGGGCTTGGGAGCAGTTCTTC	CATSRGSGGAWEQFF
TRBD2	TRBV11-2	-	TRBJ2-1	TGTGCCAGCAGCTCGGCCGGGGGGGGGACTAGTAGTTACAATGAGCAGTTCTTC	CASSSAGGGTSSYNEQFF
-	TRBV7-9	-	TRBJ1-1	TGTGCCAGCAGCTTAGTCGGGGGAAACACTGAAGCTTTCTTT	CASSLVGGNTEAFF
-	TRBV7-2	-	TRBJ2-3	TGTGCCAGCAGCTTTGGTGGCCTCACGAGAGATACGCAGTATTTT	CASSFGGLTRDTQYF
-	TRBV13	-	TRBJ2-1	TGTGCCAGCAGCTTAGGGGCTCGACTCTACAATGAGCAGTTCTTC	CASSLGARLYNEQFF
-	TRBV10-1	-	TRBJ2-1	TGCGCCAGCAGTGAGTCGGGGGGATCCTACAATGAGCAGTTCTTC	CASSESGGSYNEQFF
TRBD1	TRBV14	few	TRBJ1-1	TGTGCCAGCAGCCAGCTACCGTCGGCAGGGGGACAAAACGCTGAAGCTTTCTTT	CASSQLPSAGGQNAEAFF
TRBD2	TRBV9	once	TRBJ2-4	TGTGCCAGCAGCCCGTTTCGCGGGGGGGGCCGGATGGAGGAAAACATTCAGTACTTC	CASSPFRGGGRMEENIQYF
-	TRBV11-1	few	TRBJ1-1	TGTGCCAGCAGCTTAGACGACAGGAACACTGAAGCTTTCTTT	CASSLDDRNTEAFF
TRBD2	TRBV6-4	few	TRBJ2-1	TGTGCCAGCTCCCCGGGACTAGGCGGTGAGCAGTTCTTC	CASSPGLGGEQFF
TRBD1	TRBV5-8	medium-sized	TRBJ2-1	TGTGCCAGCAGTCCCCGGACAGGCCGGAGCAATGAGCAGTTCTTC	CASSPRTGRSNEQFF
TRBD1	TRBV5-6	-	TRBJ2-7	TGTGCCAGCAGCCCGGGGACAGGGGATACATACGAGCAGTACTTC	CASSPGTGDTYEQYF
TRBD2	TRBV5-1	-	TRBJ2-3	TGCGCCAGCAGTCAGGGACTAGCGGCAGATACGCAGTATTTT	CASSQGLAADTQYF